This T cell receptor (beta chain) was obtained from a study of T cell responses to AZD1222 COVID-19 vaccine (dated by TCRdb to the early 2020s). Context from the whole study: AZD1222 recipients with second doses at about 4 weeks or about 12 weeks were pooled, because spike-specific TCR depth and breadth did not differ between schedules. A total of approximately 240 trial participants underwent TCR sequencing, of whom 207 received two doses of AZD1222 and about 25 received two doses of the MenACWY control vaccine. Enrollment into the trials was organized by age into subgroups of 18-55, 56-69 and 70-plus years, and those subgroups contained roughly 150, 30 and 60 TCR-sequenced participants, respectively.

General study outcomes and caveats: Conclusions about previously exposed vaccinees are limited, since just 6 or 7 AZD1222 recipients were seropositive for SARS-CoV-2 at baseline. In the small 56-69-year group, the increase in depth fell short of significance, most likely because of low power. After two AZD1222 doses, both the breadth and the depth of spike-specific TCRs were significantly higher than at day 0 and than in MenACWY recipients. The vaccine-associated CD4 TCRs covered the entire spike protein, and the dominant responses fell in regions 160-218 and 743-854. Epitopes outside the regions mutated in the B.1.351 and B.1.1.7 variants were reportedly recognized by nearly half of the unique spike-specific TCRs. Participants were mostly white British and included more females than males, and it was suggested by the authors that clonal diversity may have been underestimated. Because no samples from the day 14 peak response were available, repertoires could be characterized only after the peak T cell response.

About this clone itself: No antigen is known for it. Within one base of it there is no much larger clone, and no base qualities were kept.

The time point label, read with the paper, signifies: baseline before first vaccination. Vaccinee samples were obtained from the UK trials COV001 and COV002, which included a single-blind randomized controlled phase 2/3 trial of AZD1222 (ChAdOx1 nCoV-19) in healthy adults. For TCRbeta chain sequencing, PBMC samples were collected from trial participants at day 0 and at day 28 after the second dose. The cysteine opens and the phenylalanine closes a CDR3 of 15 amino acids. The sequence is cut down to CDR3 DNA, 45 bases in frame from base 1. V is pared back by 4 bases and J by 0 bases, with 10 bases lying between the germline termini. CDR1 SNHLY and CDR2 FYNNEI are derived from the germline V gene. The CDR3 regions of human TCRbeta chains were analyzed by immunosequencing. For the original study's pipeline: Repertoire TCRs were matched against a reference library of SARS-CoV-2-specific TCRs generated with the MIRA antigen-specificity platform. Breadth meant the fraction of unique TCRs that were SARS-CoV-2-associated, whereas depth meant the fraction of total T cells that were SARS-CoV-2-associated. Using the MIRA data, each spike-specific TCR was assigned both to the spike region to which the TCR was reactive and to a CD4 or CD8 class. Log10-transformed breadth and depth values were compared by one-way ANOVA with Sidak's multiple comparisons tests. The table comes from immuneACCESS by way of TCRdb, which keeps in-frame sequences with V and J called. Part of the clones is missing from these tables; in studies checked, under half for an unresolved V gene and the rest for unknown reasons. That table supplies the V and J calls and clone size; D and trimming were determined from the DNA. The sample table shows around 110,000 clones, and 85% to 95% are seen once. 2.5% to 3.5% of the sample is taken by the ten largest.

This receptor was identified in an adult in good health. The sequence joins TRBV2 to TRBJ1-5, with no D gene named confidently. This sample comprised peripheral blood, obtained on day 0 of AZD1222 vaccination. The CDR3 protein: CASSGQRLSNQPQHF. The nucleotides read TGTGCCAGCAGTGGACAAAGACTTAGCAATCAGCCCCAGCATTTT.